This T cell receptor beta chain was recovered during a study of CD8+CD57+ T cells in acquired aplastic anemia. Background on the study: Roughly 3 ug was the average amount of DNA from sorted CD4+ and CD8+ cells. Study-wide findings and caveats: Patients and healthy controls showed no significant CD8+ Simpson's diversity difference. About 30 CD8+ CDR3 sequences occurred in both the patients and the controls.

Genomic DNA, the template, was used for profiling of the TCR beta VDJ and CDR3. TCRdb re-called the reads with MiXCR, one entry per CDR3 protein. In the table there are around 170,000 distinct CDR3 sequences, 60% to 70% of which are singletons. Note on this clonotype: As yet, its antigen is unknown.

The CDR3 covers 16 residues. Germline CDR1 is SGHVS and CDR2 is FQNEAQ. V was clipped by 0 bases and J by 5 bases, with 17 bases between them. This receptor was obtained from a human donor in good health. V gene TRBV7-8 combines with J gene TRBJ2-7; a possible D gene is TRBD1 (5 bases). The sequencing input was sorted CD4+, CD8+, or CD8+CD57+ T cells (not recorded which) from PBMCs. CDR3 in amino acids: CASSLAVLGRVHEQYF. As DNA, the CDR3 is TGTGCCAGCAGCTTAGCTGTTCTAGGCAGGGTACACGAGCAGTACTTC.